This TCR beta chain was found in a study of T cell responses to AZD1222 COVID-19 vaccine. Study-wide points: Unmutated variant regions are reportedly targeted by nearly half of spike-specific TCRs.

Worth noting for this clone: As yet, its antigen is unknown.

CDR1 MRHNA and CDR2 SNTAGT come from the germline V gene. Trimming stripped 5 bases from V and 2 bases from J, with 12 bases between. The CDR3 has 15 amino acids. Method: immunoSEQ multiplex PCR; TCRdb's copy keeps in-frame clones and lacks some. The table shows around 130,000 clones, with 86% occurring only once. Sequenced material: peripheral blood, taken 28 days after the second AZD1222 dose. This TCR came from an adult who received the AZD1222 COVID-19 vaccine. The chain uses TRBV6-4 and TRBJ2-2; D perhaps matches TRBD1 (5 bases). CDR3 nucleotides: TGTGCCAGCAGTCCTGGGCAGGGAAACACCGGGGAGCTGTTTTTT. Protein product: CASSPGQGNTGELFF.